The 28 T cell receptor beta chains reported below all come from one sample, sequenced in a study of blood T cell repertoires in COVID-19. This table comes from immunoSEQ multiplex PCR, and its TCRdb copy is limited to in-frame clones, with some not included. Here the sample spans about 230,000 clones, 75% to 90% being singletons. The sequencing sample was made of peripheral blood. These receptors were obtained from a man between 40 and 49 years old with acute or convalescent COVID-19.

The V call is TRBV11-2, the J call TRBJ1-1; TRBD1 might be the D (5 bases). The CDR3 is made up of 14 amino acids. Germline V gene sequence: CDR1 SGHAT, CDR2 FQNNGV. V was clipped by 2 bases and J by 10 bases, with 17 bases between them. The CDR3 DNA reads as TGTGCCAGCAGCTTACCCCTCGACAGTAATCGAGCTTTCTTT. Translated: CASSLPLDSNRAFF.

V gene TRBV15 combines with J gene TRBJ2-5; 10 positions match TRBD2. The CDR3 extends over 16 amino acids. Unmatched junction bases numbered 5, after V lost 2 bases and J lost 2 bases. Germline loops: CDR1 LNHNV, CDR2 YYDKDF (reference sequence). The CDR3 region is CATSRPGLAAQETQYF. The CDR3 DNA sequence: TGTGCCACCAGCAGACCCGGACTAGCGGCTCAAGAGACCCAGTACTTC.

The chain combines TRBV19 with TRBJ1-2, with 9 nucleotides matching TRBD1. The V segment lost 5 bases and the J segment 6 bases; nucleotides outside the gene matches: 10. In germline, CDR1 is LNHDA, CDR2 SQIVND (reference sequence). The CDR3 has 15 amino acids. CDR3 coding DNA: TGTGCCAGTAGTCCTCGGACAGGGGCTGGGGATGGCTACACCTTC. The encoded protein is CASSPRTGAGDGYTF.

This clone was found once. V and J are TRBV5-4 and TRBJ1-2; perhaps TRBD1 as D (6 bases). This CDR3 has 16 amino acids. Trimming removed 4 bases from V and 3 bases from J, with 19 bases in between. The germline CDR1 and CDR2 sequences are SGHNT and YYREEE (reference sequence). The CDR3 spells CASSADLQGMYYGYTF. CDR3 bases: TGTGCCAGCAGCGCCGACTTGCAGGGGATGTACTATGGCTACACCTTC.

J is TRBJ2-1 and V is TRBV18; unclear D gene. The CDR3 is made up of 14 amino acids. Trimming stripped 4 bases from V and 3 bases from J, with 10 bases between. Germline V lookup: CDR1 KGHSH, CDR2 LQKENI. CDR3: CASSLSGFYNEQFF. CDR3 coding DNA: TGTGCCAGCTCACTGTCAGGTTTCTACAATGAGCAGTTCTTC.

V gene TRBV2 combines with J gene TRBJ2-5; the match to TRBD2 covers 7 bases. There are 14 residues in the CDR3. V lost 3 bases and J lost 5; bases outside the gene matches: 6. Germline V lookup: CDR1 SNHLY, CDR2 FYNNEI. As DNA, the CDR3 is TGTGCCAGCAGTGATTCGGGGGGAGGGGAGACCCAGTACTTC. It codes for CASSDSGGGETQYF.

Written as DNA, the CDR3 is TGTGCCAGCAGCTTAGGAGGGAGCTCCTACGAGCAGTACTTC. Protein: CASSLGGSSYEQYF. The genes are TRBV11-2 and TRBJ2-7; possibly TRBD2 for D (5 bases). Germline CDR1 and CDR2: SGHAT and FQNNGV. The V and J ends lost 1 base and 0 bases respectively, with 7 bases between them. The CDR3 is made up of 14 amino acids.

Only a few counts were recorded for this clone. One end of the junction varies from germline; a read error may be responsible. V and J are TRBV7-9 and TRBJ1-2; a possible D gene is TRBD1 (6 bases). The V gene's germline CDR1 is SEHNR and CDR2 FQNEAQ (reference sequence). CDR3 size: 12 residues. In nucleotides, the CDR3 is TGTGCCAGCAGCTATATACAGGGTAGTCCTGCCTTC. The encoded protein is CASSYIQGSPAF. Full variable domain (outside the CDR3, taken from reference TRBV7-9 and TRBJ1-2): DTGVSQNPRHKITKRGQNVTFRCDPISEHNRLYWYRQTLGQGPEFLTYFQNEAQLEKSRLLSDRFSAERPKGSFSTLEIQRTEQGDSAMYLCASSYIQGSPAFGSGTRLTVV.

V and J are TRBV4-2 and TRBJ2-5, with D perhaps matching TRBD2 (5 bases). Trimming shortened V by 1 base and J by 5 bases, and 14 bases separated the two germline ends. CDR3 length equals 15 residues. Germline-derived CDR1 and CDR2 are LGHNA and YNFKEQ. CDR3 protein: CASSQARATKETQYF. DNA of the CDR3: TGTGCCAGCAGCCAAGCGAGGGCTACGAAGGAGACCCAGTACTTC.

A few counts support this clone. The gene calls are TRBV10-3 and TRBJ2-3; TRBD2 matches at 9 bases. V was pared by 2 bases and J by 2 bases, with 8 bases of the junction left unmatched. Looked up from germline, CDR1 is ENHRY and CDR2 is SYGVKD. The CDR3 length is 17 residues. DNA for the CDR3: TGTGCCATCAGTGAGGAGGGTAGCGGGAGATCCACAGATACGCAGTATTTT. It is translated as CAISEEGSGRSTDTQYF.

The chain carries TRBV19 and TRBJ1-1; TRBD1 aligns across 11 bases. Germline CDR1 LNHDA, CDR2 SQIVND (reference sequence). CDR3 length: 14 amino acids. With 3 bases clipped from V and 5 bases from J, the junction kept 2 bases outside the gene matches. The CDR3 sequence is CASSIGDRGTEAFF. For the CDR3, the DNA is TGTGCCAGTAGTATTGGGGACAGGGGGACTGAAGCTTTCTTT.

The chain carries TRBV5-1 and TRBJ2-5, with TRBD1 identical over 7 bases. The CDR3 sequence is 14 residues long. CDR1 SGHRS and CDR2 YFSETQ come from the germline V gene. The trim removed 5 bases at V and 2 bases at J, leaving 6 bases unmatched. CDR3 amino acids: CASRRDSGQETQYF. The DNA of the CDR3 is TGCGCCAGCAGAAGGGACAGTGGGCAAGAGACCCAGTACTTC.

The rearrangement joins TRBV19 to TRBJ2-2, with D possibly matching TRBD1 (5 bases). The germline V gene has CDR1 LNHDA and CDR2 SQIVND (reference sequence). Deletions cut 3 bases from V and 3 bases from J, with 11 bases between. The CDR3 loop spans 15 amino acids. CDR3 DNA sequence: TGTGCCAGTAGTATTGCAGGGTTGGACACCGGGGAGCTGTTTTTT. It codes for CASSIAGLDTGELFF.

The gene calls are TRBV3-1 (or the pseudogene TRBV3-2) and TRBJ1-2; 8 nucleotides line up with TRBD1. The CDR3 is made up of 14 amino acids. CDR1 is LGHDT, CDR2 YNNKEL, per germline (reference sequence). V lost 5 bases, J lost 3 bases, and 5 bases stayed unmatched. The CDR3 DNA follows: TGTGCCAGCAGCGGCGGACAGGGTGACTATGGCTACACCTTC. Its translation is CASSGGQGDYGYTF.

The chain employs TRBV29-1 and TRBJ1-2; unclear D gene. V dropped 5 bases and J dropped 2 bases, with 15 bases sitting between them. CDR1 and CDR2 (germline): SQVTM, ANQGSEA. The CDR3 is 14 residues long. The CDR3: CSVSSGIRNYGYTF. The CDR3 DNA reads TGCAGCGTTTCCTCCGGGATCCGGAACTATGGCTACACCTTC.

The chain links TRBV11-2 to TRBJ2-7; 11 bases fit TRBD1. The CDR3 consists of 14 residues. The V and J ends lost 6 bases and 7 bases, in that order; junction bases with no gene match: 8. From germline, CDR1 is SGHAT and CDR2 FQNNGV. CDR3 sequence: CASSLGQGAWEQYF. CDR3 nucleotide sequence: TGTGCCAGCAGTCTAGGACAGGGGGCATGGGAGCAGTACTTC.

The chain recombines TRBV7-8 with TRBJ2-1; 14 positions match TRBD2. The CDR3 loop spans 15 amino acids. With V trimmed by 5 bases and J by 9 bases, 6 bases remained unmatched. Germline V gives CDR1 SGHVS, CDR2 FQNEAQ. CDR3 nucleotide sequence: TGTGCCAGCAGCCCGACTAGCGGGAGGGCAAGTGAGCAGTTCTTC. Amino acid sequence: CASSPTSGRASEQFF.

CDR3 region: CASSLGRAAQPQHF. The CDR3 DNA reads as TGTGCCAGCAGCTTGGGCAGGGCGGCACAGCCCCAGCATTTT. The gene calls are TRBV5-8 and TRBJ1-5; perhaps TRBD1 as D (5 bases). Germline assignment: CDR1 SGHTS and CDR2 YDEGEE. V was shortened by 0 bases and J by 7 bases, with 11 bases between the two germline ends. CDR3 length: 14 amino acids.

This chain links TRBV6-2 or TRBV6-3 with TRBJ2-3; 7 nucleotides match TRBD2. This CDR3 region has 20 residues. CDR1 and CDR2 (germline): MNHEY, SVGEGT. V lost 2 bases, J lost 6 bases, and 23 bases stayed unmatched. The CDR3 DNA follows: TGTGCCAGCAGTTACCTACCTGGGGGGGAGAACTTTGTGGAGCTCGATACGCAGTATTTT. This sequence encodes CASSYLPGGENFVELDTQYF.

J is TRBJ1-1 and V is TRBV30; D not resolved. Germline-derived CDR1 and CDR2 are GTSNPN and SVGIG (reference sequence). The ends were cut back, 0 bases at V and 2 bases at J, with 10 bases in the middle. CDR3 length: 14 residues. The CDR3 nucleotides are TGTGCCTGGAGTGTACTACTTCAAAACACTGAAGCTTTCTTT. Residues: CAWSVLLQNTEAFF.

V gene TRBV5-1 combines with J gene TRBJ1-6, with 7 bases that match TRBD1. V lost 0 bases and J lost 7; bases outside the gene matches: 1. CDR1 and CDR2 from the germline V gene are SGHRS and YFSETQ. CDR3 length: 14 residues. CDR3 DNA: TGCGCCAGCAGCTTGGGGGACAGAAATTCACCCCTCCACTTT. Protein sequence: CASSLGDRNSPLHF.

The chain carries TRBV5-6 and TRBJ1-3, with a weak D call TRBD1 (5 bases). This CDR3 contains 14 residues. Per the germline V gene, CDR1 is SGHDT and CDR2 is YYEEEE. Trimming took 3 bases from V and 0 from J, leaving 7 bases between them. CDR3 sequence reads: CASSWGVSGNTIYF. The CDR3 bases are TGTGCCAGCAGCTGGGGGGTCTCTGGAAACACCATATATTTT.

The chain carries TRBV5-1 and TRBJ2-3, with 14 bases that match TRBD2. Germline CDR1 is SGHRS and CDR2 is YFSETQ. The CDR3 runs to 15 residues. Trimming cost V 7 bases and J 6 bases; bases outside gene matches: 7. This CDR3 is CASGTSGSYRDTQYF. DNA of the CDR3: TGCGCCAGCGGGACTAGCGGGAGCTATAGGGATACGCAGTATTTT.

This chain's CDR3 is CASSVLAGYNEQFF. CDR3 nucleotides: TGTGCCAGCAGTGTCCTAGCGGGTTACAATGAGCAGTTCTTC. The rearrangement links TRBV2 to TRBJ2-1; TRBD2 agrees at 8 bases. With V trimmed by 4 bases and J by 4 bases, 3 bases remained unmatched. The germline gives CDR1 SNHLY, CDR2 FYNNEI. This CDR3 spans 14 amino acids.

In its sample, this clone was seen once. This chain joins TRBV2 and TRBJ2-5, with TRBD2 matching over 9 bases. V gave up 7 bases and J gave up 1 base; unmatched junction bases: 10. The CDR3 runs 16 residues. Germline loops: CDR1 SNHLY, CDR2 FYNNEI. The CDR3 nucleotides are TGTGCCAGCAAGAATGGGCCTAGCGGGGTCCAAGAGACCCAGTACTTC. Amino acid sequence: CASKNGPSGVQETQYF.

The genes are TRBV12-3 or TRBV12-4 and TRBJ2-1, with a tentative D call TRBD2 (5 bases). V shed 3 bases and J shed 10 bases, with 13 bases lying between them. The CDR3 consists of 13 residues. The CDR3 coding sequence is TGTGCCAGCAGTTTTGCTAGCAGAAGCGAGCAGTTCTTC. Protein: CASSFASRSEQFF.

There are a few counts of this clone. This chain links TRBV19 with TRBJ2-1; 8 bases map to TRBD1. Trimming took 5 bases from V and 6 from J; bases not matched to a gene: 6. Per germline, CDR1 LNHDA and CDR2 SQIVND (reference sequence). The CDR3 consists of 14 residues. Written as DNA, the CDR3 is TGTGCCAGTAGTGGAGGGGACAGGTCCAATGAGCAGTTCTTC. Translated: CASSGGDRSNEQFF.

The chain's CDR3 is CASSPDLQGMNTEAFF. CDR3 sequence (DNA): TGCGCCAGCAGCCCTGACCTGCAGGGCATGAACACTGAAGCTTTCTTT. This chain connects TRBV5-1 to TRBJ1-1; D is possibly TRBD1 (5 bases). Trimming stripped 4 bases from V and 0 bases from J, with 16 bases between. CDR3 length: 16 amino acids. Looked up from germline, CDR1 is SGHRS and CDR2 is YFSETQ. Variable domain in full (rest from reference TRBV5-1 and TRBJ1-1): KAGVTQTPRYLIKTRGQQVTLSCSPISGHRSVSWYQQTPGQGLQFLFEYFSETQRNKGNFPGRFSGRQFSNSRSEMNVSTLELGDSALYLCASSPDLQGMNTEAFFGQGTRLTVV.